This TCR beta chain was identified during a study of shared clonotypes between healthy human individuals. Study in general: CD4 naive cells filled three plates per donor, CD4 memory three, CD8 naive two and CD8 memory one.

Germline lookup yields CDR1 PRHDT and CDR2 FYEKMQ (reference sequence). This CDR3 is built from 13 residues. Trimming cost V 0 bases and J 1 base, with 3 bases left between them. Naive CD8 isolation took CD45RO-negative cells positively selected for CCR7 and excluded terminally differentiated effector memory CD45RA+ cells. Comments on this clone: Other DNA sequences from this sample encode an identical CDR3 as well.

Across several immunoSEQ plates, the genomic DNA of each subset was split evenly. In the study's own analysis: Without quality scores, immunoSEQ junctional reads could not be filtered like full-length reads. Produced via immunoSEQ multiplex PCR; TCRdb's table is partial and in-frame only. The DNA was the basis for D and trimming; V, J and clone size are from that table. This table holds under 2,000,000 clones, around 96% found once. Sequenced material: naive CD8+ T cells sorted from blood. The sequence came from a man between 18 and 29 years old in good health. The rearrangement joins TRBV13 to TRBJ2-5; D is unclear. In nucleotides, the CDR3 is TGTGCCAGCAGCTTAGGTAGCCAAGAGACCCAGTACTTC. This gives the protein CASSLGSQETQYF.